These 21 T cell receptor beta chains were sequenced from one sample in a study of cytomegalovirus exposure and HLA in healthy donors. PCR used 60 Vbeta primers and 13 Jbeta primers. This table comes from immunoSEQ multiplex PCR, and its TCRdb copy is limited to in-frame clones, with some not included. Among 99,000 or so clones listed, about three quarters were seen once. The material sequenced was PBMCs. These receptors originate from a man aged 55 to 70 in good health and CMV-seropositive.

This clone was recorded a few times. The V and J genes are TRBV5-4 and TRBJ1-5, with D perhaps TRBD1 (6 bases). Per the germline V gene, CDR1 is SGHNT and CDR2 is YYREEE (reference sequence). V was shortened by 3 bases and J by 6 bases, with 7 bases between the two germline ends. CDR3 length: 12 amino acids. The DNA for the CDR3 is TGTGCCAGCAGCTCACAGGGTCAGCCCCAGCATTTT. Protein: CASSSQGQPQHF.

The chain combines TRBV5-4 with TRBJ2-4, with 8 bases that match TRBD2. The CDR3 sequence is 17 residues long. Per germline, CDR1 SGHNT and CDR2 YYREEE (reference sequence). Trimming took 0 bases from V and 3 from J; bases not matched to a gene: 8. The CDR3 nucleotides read TGTGCCAGCAGCTTGGAACGGGGGGGGCCTGTCAAAAACATTCAGTACTTC. This encodes CASSLERGGPVKNIQYF. The whole variable domain, remainder taken from reference TRBV5-4 and TRBJ2-4, is ETGVTQSPTHLIKTRGQQVTLRCSSQSGHNTVSWYQQALGQGPQFIFQYYREEENGRGNFPPRFSGLQFPNYSSELNVNALELDDSALYLCASSLERGGPVKNIQYFGAGTRLSVL.

The chain couples TRBV2 to TRBJ2-1; 10 nucleotides align to TRBD1. After removal of 6 bases from V and 0 bases from J, the junction contained 11 bases not matched to a gene. There are 18 residues in the CDR3. Germline lookup yields CDR1 SNHLY and CDR2 FYNNEI. The CDR3: CASRGGTRQGASYNEQFF. For the CDR3, the DNA is TGTGCCAGCAGAGGAGGGACAAGACAGGGGGCCTCCTACAATGAGCAGTTCTTC.

This clone was found a few times. V is TRBV7-2 and J is TRBJ1-5; D is unresolved. CDR1 and CDR2 from the germline V gene are SGHTA and FQGNSA. The V gene lost 1 base and the J gene lost 3 bases, with 7 bases spanning the gap. This CDR3 contains 14 residues. The CDR3: CASSLGSFNQPQHF. Written as DNA, the CDR3 is TGTGCCAGCAGCTTAGGGAGTTTCAATCAGCCCCAGCATTTT.

J is TRBJ2-3 and V is TRBV6-6; perhaps TRBD2 as D (6 bases). Trimming removed 6 bases at V and 1 base at J, with 14 bases between. The CDR3 runs to 15 residues. The V gene's germline CDR1 is MNHNY and CDR2 SVGAGI (reference sequence). CDR3 nucleotides: TGTGCCAGCAGAAACCGGGACTTCGGCACAGATACGCAGTATTTT. It codes for CASRNRDFGTDTQYF.

The rearrangement uses TRBV19 and TRBJ1-5, with 8 bases matching TRBD1. The CDR3 totals 13 residues. J lost 7 bases, V lost 5 bases, and 4 bases had no gene match. The germline V gene has CDR1 LNHDA and CDR2 SQIVND (reference sequence). CDR3 bases: TGTGCCAGTAGTCTGACAGGGGAACAGCCCCAGCATTTT. Translating gives CASSLTGEQPQHF. The entire variable domain, with the rest obtained from reference TRBV19 and TRBJ1-5, is as follows: DGGITQSPKYLFRKEGQNVTLSCEQNLNHDAMYWYRQDPGQGLRLIYYSQIVNDFQKGDIAEGYSVSREKKESFPLTVTSAQKNPTAFYLCASSLTGEQPQHFGDGTRLSIL.

V is TRBV20-1 and J is TRBJ2-5; D uncertain. CDR1 DFQATT and CDR2 SNEGSKA come from the germline V gene (reference sequence). Trimming removed 5 bases from V and 5 bases from J, with 6 bases in between. The CDR3 covers 10 residues. The CDR3 sequence: CSALQETQYF. The CDR3 DNA sequence: TGCAGTGCTTTACAGGAGACCCAGTACTTC.

This chain links TRBV4-1 with TRBJ2-7; D not resolved. V was cut by 7 bases and J by 5 bases, with 9 bases left in between. The CDR3 is made up of 11 amino acids. The germline V gene encodes CDR1 MGHRA and CDR2 YSYEKL. This CDR3 reads CASTDEDEQYF. In DNA form, the CDR3 reads TGCGCCAGCACCGACGAGGACGAGCAGTACTTC.

This clone was observed a single time. CDR3 protein: CASKGPQGSDNEQFF. The CDR3 region has the DNA TGTGCCAGCAAGGGCCCACAGGGGTCGGACAATGAGCAGTTCTTC. The V gene is TRBV28, the J gene TRBJ2-1; 7 nucleotides match TRBD1. Germline CDR1 and CDR2: MDHEN and SYDVKM. The CDR3 loop spans 15 amino acids. The V and J ends lost 7 bases and 5 bases, in that order; junction bases with no gene match: 11.

V is TRBV5-1 and J is TRBJ2-1; possibly TRBD1 for D (5 bases). The CDR3 is made up of 14 amino acids. The germline V gene encodes CDR1 SGHRS and CDR2 YFSETQ. V was trimmed by 4 bases and J by 0 bases, leaving 8 bases between them. For the CDR3, the DNA is TGCGCCAGCAGCCGACAGAGCTCCTACAATGAGCAGTTCTTC. This codes for CASSRQSSYNEQFF.

This chain links TRBV11-1 with TRBJ2-7, with TRBD2 matching over 12 bases. The germline gives CDR1 SGHAT, CDR2 FQDESV (reference sequence). V dropped 5 bases and J dropped 7; count of bases not matched to a gene: 9. The CDR3 is made up of 15 amino acids. The CDR3 nucleotides are TGTGCCAGCAGCCCGGGACTAGCGGGCCCTAGGGAGCAGTACTTC. Translation: CASSPGLAGPREQYF.

J is TRBJ2-1 and V is TRBV19; 16 nucleotides agree with TRBD2. CDR1 is LNHDA and CDR2 is SQIVND in the germline V gene (reference sequence). J lost 0 bases, V lost 5 bases, and 7 bases had no gene match. The CDR3 has 19 residues. In DNA, the CDR3 is TGTGCCAGTAGTTCGGGACTAGCGGGGGGGTCGAGCTCCTACAATGAGCAGTTCTTC. It translates to CASSSGLAGGSSSYNEQFF.

The chain combines TRBV6-1 with TRBJ2-3; no clear D gene. Germline loops: CDR1 MNHNS, CDR2 SASEGT. This CDR3 spans 12 amino acids. V lost 5 bases to trimming and J lost 2 bases, with 5 bases between them. The CDR3 protein is CASSLSTDTQYF. CDR3 nucleotides: TGTGCCAGCAGTCTTTCCACAGATACGCAGTATTTT.

This clone was detected only a few times. The chain joins TRBV2 to TRBJ1-2; TRBD1 matches at 7 bases. Germline V gives CDR1 SNHLY, CDR2 FYNNEI. The J segment lost 6 bases and the V segment lost 6 bases, leaving 10 bases of the junction unmatched. The CDR3 is 14 residues long. CDR3 loop: CASRLFGQEDGYTF. Written as DNA, the CDR3 is TGTGCCAGCAGGCTATTCGGACAGGAGGATGGCTACACCTTC.

V usage is TRBV4-1 and J usage is TRBJ2-7; 8 nucleotides align to TRBD2. V trimming: 3 bases; J trimming: 7 bases; junction bases outside the gene matches: 11. This CDR3 region has 15 residues. Germline loops: CDR1 MGHRA, CDR2 YSYEKL. This CDR3 reads CASSHSSGALGEQYF. The DNA for the CDR3 is TGCGCCAGCAGCCATAGTAGCGGGGCCCTTGGAGAGCAGTACTTC.

The V and J genes are TRBV10-3 and TRBJ1-3; no reliable D call. The CDR3 totals 14 residues. Between the trimmed V and J ends, which lost 0 bases and 1 base, there was a span of 4 bases. CDR1 is ENHRY and CDR2 is SYGVKD in the germline V gene. The CDR3 nucleotides read TGTGCCATCAGTGAGTCGCGGTCTGGAAACACCATATATTTT. Its protein product is CAISESRSGNTIYF.

This clone is a singleton in its sample. V and J are TRBV28 and TRBJ2-7; perhaps TRBD1 as D (6 bases). This CDR3 is 15 amino acids long. Germline V gene sequence: CDR1 MDHEN, CDR2 SYDVKM. The germline V and J ends were trimmed by 4 bases and 0 bases, with 13 bases remaining between them. The CDR3: CASSSPQGTSYEQYF. The CDR3 nucleotides are TGTGCCAGCAGTTCCCCCCAGGGGACCTCCTACGAGCAGTACTTC.

The chain combines TRBV6-1 with TRBJ1-2, with 10 bases matching TRBD1. CDR1 MNHNS and CDR2 SASEGT come from the germline V gene. V lost 4 bases to trimming and J lost 1 base; unmatched junction nucleotides: 12. The CDR3 sequence is 18 residues long. CDR3 sequence: CASSANRDRGVDNYGYTF. The CDR3 nucleotides are TGTGCCAGCAGTGCCAACCGGGACAGGGGAGTAGATAACTATGGCTACACCTTC.

This chain uses TRBV18 with TRBJ1-4; D is possibly TRBD1 (5 bases). Germline assignment: CDR1 KGHSH and CDR2 LQKENI. The CDR3 sequence is 15 residues long. V was trimmed by 2 bases and J by 2 bases, leaving 9 bases between them. The CDR3 DNA reads as TGTGCCAGCTCACCAGGAGGGGTTACTAATGAAAAACTGTTTTTT. It specifies CASSPGGVTNEKLFF.

The chain is built from TRBV18 and TRBJ2-5, with 11 bases fitting TRBD2. Germline V gene sequence: CDR1 KGHSH, CDR2 LQKENI. The CDR3 covers 14 residues. V dropped 6 bases and J dropped 3; count of bases not matched to a gene: 3. The CDR3 sequence: CASSMTSGEETQYF. CDR3 bases: TGTGCCAGCTCTATGACTAGCGGGGAAGAGACCCAGTACTTC.

The CDR3 region is CATSREGAGYGYTF. For the CDR3, the DNA is TGTGCCACCAGCAGAGAAGGGGCTGGCTATGGCTACACCTTC. The chain combines TRBV15 with TRBJ1-2, with D perhaps TRBD1 (5 bases). CDR3 length: 14 residues. CDR1 is LNHNV and CDR2 is YYDKDF in the germline V gene (reference sequence). Trimming took 0 bases from V and 4 from J, leaving 9 bases between them. Combining the CDR3 with reference TRBV15 and TRBJ1-2 gives the whole variable domain DAMVIQNPRYQVTQFGKPVTLSCSQTLNHNVMYWYQQKSSQAPKLLFHYYDKDFNNEADTPDNFQSRRPNTSFCFLDIRSPGLGDTAMYLCATSREGAGYGYTFGSGTRLTVV.